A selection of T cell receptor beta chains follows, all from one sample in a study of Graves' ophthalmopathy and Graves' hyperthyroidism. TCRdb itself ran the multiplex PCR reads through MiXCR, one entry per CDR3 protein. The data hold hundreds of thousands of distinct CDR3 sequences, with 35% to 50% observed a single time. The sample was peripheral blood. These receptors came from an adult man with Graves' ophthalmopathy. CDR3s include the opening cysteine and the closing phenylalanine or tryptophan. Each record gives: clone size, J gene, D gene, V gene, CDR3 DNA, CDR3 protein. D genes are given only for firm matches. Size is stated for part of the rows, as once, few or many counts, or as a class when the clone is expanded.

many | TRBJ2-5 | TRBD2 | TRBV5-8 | TGTGCCAGCAGCTTGGTAGCGGGAGCAGGGGAGACCCAGTACTTC | CASSLVAGAGETQYF
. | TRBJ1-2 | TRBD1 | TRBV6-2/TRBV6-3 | TGTGCCAGTAATTCCAGGGGGCGGGCGAAGATGAGCTACACCTTC | CASNSRGRAKMSYTF
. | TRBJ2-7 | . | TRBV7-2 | TGTGCCAGCAGCAAAGAAATGACCGGTTTCTCCTACGAGCAGTACTTC | CASSKEMTGFSYEQYF
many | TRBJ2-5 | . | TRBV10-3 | TGTGCCATCAGTGAGATGGCGGCCACTAAAGAGACCCAGTACTTC | CAISEMAATKETQYF
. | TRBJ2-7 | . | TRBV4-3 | TGCGCCAGCAGCCACCTACACGGGGGAACCTACGAGCAGTACTTC | CASSHLHGGTYEQYF
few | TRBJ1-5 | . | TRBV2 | TGTGCCAGCAGTTACGAGCCGGGGAGTATAGGCAATCAGCCCCAGCATTTT | CASSYEPGSIGNQPQHF
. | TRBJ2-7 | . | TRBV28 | TGTGCCAGCAGTTTATACGGAGGTAGGCTCGAGCAGTACTTC | CASSLYGGRLEQYF
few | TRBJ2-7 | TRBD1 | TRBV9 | TGTGCCAGCAGCGTAGAGGGACAGGGTAACGAGCAGTACTTC | CASSVEGQGNEQYF
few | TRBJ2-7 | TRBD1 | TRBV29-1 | TGCAGCGTGGGGGACAGGGACCCCTACGAGCAGTACTTC | CSVGDRDPYEQYF
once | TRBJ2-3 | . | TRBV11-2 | TGTGCCAGCAGCTTAGCCCCCGGGGCCACAGATACGCAGTATTTT | CASSLAPGATDTQYF
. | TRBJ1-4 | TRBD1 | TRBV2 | TGTGCCAGCAGAGAGACAGGGGCGGTGGAAAAACTGTTTTTT | CASRETGAVEKLFF
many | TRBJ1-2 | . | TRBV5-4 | TGTGCCAGCAGCTTCAAGGGGGGCTACGGCTACACCTTC | CASSFKGGYGYTF
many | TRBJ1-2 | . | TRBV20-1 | TGCAGTGCTACCCTCACCGATGGCTACACCTTC | CSATLTDGYTF
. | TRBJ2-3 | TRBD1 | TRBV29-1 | TGCAGCGTTGGTAGGGACAGGGGACGGCCAGATACGCAGTATTTT | CSVGRDRGRPDTQYF
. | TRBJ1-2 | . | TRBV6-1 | TGTGCCAGCAGTGAAGCGCTCGGGACTATCTATGGCTACACCTTC | CASSEALGTIYGYTF
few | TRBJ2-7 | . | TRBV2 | TGTGCCAGCAGCTCAGGACAGCGAGCCTACGAGCAGTACTTC | CASSSGQRAYEQYF
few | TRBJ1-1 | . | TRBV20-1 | TGCAGTGTAGCATCCCACTGGCAGACCATTGAAGCTTTCTTT | CSVASHWQTIEAFF
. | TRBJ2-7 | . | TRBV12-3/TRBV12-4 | TGTGCCAGCAGCCGGGCCTTGGGTAACTACGAGCAGTACTTC | CASSRALGNYEQYF
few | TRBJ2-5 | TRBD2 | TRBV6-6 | TGTGCCAGCAGAAGTAGCGGGGGAGCGAAGACCCAGTACTTC | CASRSSGGAKTQYF
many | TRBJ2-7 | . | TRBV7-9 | TGTGCCAGCAGCTTACAGGATCAATCGGGCGAGCAGTACTTC | CASSLQDQSGEQYF
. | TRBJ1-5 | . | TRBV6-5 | TGTGCCAGCGACGACCCAACTAGAGGCAATCAGCCCCAGCATTTT | CASDDPTRGNQPQHF
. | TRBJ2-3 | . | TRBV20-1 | TGCAGTGCCCGCGGGAGCACAGATACGCAGTATTTT | CSARGSTDTQYF
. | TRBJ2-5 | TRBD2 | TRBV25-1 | TGTGCCAGCAAGGCTAGCGGGACTTCTGAGACCCAGTACTTC | CASKASGTSETQYF
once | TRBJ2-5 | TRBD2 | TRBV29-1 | TGCAGCGTTGAACCGGTAGCGGGAGTTTCAGAGACCCAGTACTTC | CSVEPVAGVSETQYF
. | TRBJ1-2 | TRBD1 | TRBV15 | TGTGCGTCCGGGACAGGAGACCCCTATGGCTACACCTTC | CASGTGDPYGYTF
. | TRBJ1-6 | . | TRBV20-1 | TGCAGTGCTAGAGACATGAGGGCCGGGAGCGGGAATTCACCCCTCCACTTT | CSARDMRAGSGNSPLHF
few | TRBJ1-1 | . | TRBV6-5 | TGTGCCAGCAGTTTGCCTCGGGATAGCAACACTGAAGCTTTCTTT | CASSLPRDSNTEAFF
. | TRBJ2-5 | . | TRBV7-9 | TGTGCCAGCAGCGCCCAGGGATTACAGCCCCAGTACTTC | CASSAQGLQPQYF
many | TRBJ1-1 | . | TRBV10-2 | TGCGCCAGCAGTGAGCGGGGGCTGAACACTGAAGCTTTCTTT | CASSERGLNTEAFF
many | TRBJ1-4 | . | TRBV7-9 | TGTGCCAGCAGCTTGTTGGGGGCAGGTGAAAAACTGTTTTTT | CASSLLGAGEKLFF
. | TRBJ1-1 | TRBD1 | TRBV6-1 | TGTGCCAGCAGTGTTACAGGGGGCTTGAACACTGAAGCTTTCTTT | CASSVTGGLNTEAFF
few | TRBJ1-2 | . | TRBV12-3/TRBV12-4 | TGTGCCAGCAGTCCGCTGACGGCCACTAACTATGGCTACACCTTC | CASSPLTATNYGYTF
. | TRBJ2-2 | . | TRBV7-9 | TGTGCCAGCAGCCCCCTTTCCTTTACTTACACCGGGGAGCTGTTTTTT | CASSPLSFTYTGELFF
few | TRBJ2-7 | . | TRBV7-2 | TGTGCCAGCAGCTACGCAGGCCTCTACGAGCAGTACTTC | CASSYAGLYEQYF
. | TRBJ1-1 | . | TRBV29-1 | TGCAGCGTTGAAGATCTCAGGGACGGTGAAGCTTTCTTT | CSVEDLRDGEAFF
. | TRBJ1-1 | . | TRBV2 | TGTGCCAGCAGTGAGGGCAGGGGTGAAGCTTTCTTT | CASSEGRGEAFF
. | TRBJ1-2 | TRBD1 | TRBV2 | TGTGCCAGCAGTGGTGACAGGGCTGAGGGCGGCTACACCTTC | CASSGDRAEGGYTF
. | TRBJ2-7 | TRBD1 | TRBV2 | TGTGCCAACAGTGTAGACAGGGACGAGCAGTACTTC | CANSVDRDEQYF
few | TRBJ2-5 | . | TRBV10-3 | TGTGCCAGCAGTGAACGGTGGGGGCGGGAGACCCAGTACTTC | CASSERWGRETQYF
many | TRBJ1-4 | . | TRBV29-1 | TGCAGCGTTCGAGGTGGGCGGGAAAAACTGTTTTTT | CSVRGGREKLFF
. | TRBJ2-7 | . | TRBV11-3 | TGTGCCAGCAGCCGACGATTGGCTTACCAGCAGTACTTC | CASSRRLAYQQYF
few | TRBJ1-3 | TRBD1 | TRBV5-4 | TGTGCCAGCAGTTTGAGGGGGCTAGGAAACACCATATATTTT | CASSLRGLGNTIYF
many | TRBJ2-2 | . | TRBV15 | TGTGCCACCAGCGGATTAAACACCGGGGAGCTGTTTTTT | CATSGLNTGELFF
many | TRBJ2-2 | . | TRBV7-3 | TGTGCCAGCAGGTTGGGACGGGGCACCGGGGAGCTGTTTTTT | CASRLGRGTGELFF
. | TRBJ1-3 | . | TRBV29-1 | TGCAGCGTTGCGGGGATATCTGGAAACACCATATATTTT | CSVAGISGNTIYF
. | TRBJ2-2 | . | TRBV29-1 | TGCAGCGTTGGACGGGGGTACACCGGGGAGCTGTTTTTT | CSVGRGYTGELFF
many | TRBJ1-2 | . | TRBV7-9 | TGTGCCAGCAGCTCCGCCGGGACAAGCTATGGCTACACCTTC | CASSSAGTSYGYTF
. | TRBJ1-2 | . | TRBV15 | TGTGCCACCAGCAGCGAACAGGGATTCTATGGCTACACCTTC | CATSSEQGFYGYTF
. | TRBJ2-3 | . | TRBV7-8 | TGTGCCAGCAGCTACCGTAGGGGAGGGACAACTAGCACAGATACGCAGTATTTT | CASSYRRGGTTSTDTQYF
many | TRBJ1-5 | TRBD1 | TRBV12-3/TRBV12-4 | TGTGCCAGCAGTCCCCAGGGGGGCAATCAGCCCCAGCATTTT | CASSPQGGNQPQHF
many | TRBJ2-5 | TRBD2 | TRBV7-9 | TGTGCCAGCACCGGACTAGCGGGAGGGGTGACCCAGTACTTC | CASTGLAGGVTQYF
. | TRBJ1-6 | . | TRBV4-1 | TGCGCCAGCAGCCAAGATCGTCGGACCTATAATTCACCCCTCCACTTT | CASSQDRRTYNSPLHF
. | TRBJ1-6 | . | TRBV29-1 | TGCAGCGTTGAAGCGGGGTCCTCCTATAATTCACCCCTCCACTTT | CSVEAGSSYNSPLHF
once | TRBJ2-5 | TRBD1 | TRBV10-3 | TGTGCCATCAGACCGGGACAGCTTCAAGAGACCCAGTACTTC | CAIRPGQLQETQYF
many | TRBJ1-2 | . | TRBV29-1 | TGCAGCGTTAGGGGGGGCCAGTATGGCTACACCTTC | CSVRGGQYGYTF
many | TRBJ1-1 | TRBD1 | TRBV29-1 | TGCAGCGTAGGGAGACAGGGTTTAGCAGAGAGGACTGAAGCTTTCTTT | CSVGRQGLAERTEAFF
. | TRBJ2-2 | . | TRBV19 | TGTGCCAGCCTGACCGAGGATTTCGGGGAGCTGTTTTTT | CASLTEDFGELFF